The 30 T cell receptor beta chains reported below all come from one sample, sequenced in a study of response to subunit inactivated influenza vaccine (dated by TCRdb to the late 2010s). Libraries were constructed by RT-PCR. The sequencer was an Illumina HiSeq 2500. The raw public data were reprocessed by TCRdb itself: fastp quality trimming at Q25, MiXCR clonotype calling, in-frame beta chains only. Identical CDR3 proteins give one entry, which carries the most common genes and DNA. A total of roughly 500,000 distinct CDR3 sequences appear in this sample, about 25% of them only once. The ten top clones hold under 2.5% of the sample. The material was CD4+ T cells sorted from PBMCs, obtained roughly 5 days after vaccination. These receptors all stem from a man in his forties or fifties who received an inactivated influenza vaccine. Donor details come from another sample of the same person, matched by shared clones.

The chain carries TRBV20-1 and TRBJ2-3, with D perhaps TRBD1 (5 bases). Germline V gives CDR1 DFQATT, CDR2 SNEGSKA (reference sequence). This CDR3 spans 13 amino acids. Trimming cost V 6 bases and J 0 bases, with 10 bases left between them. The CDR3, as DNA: TGCAGTGCAGCCAGGGATAGCACAGATACGCAGTATTTT. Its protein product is CSAARDSTDTQYF.

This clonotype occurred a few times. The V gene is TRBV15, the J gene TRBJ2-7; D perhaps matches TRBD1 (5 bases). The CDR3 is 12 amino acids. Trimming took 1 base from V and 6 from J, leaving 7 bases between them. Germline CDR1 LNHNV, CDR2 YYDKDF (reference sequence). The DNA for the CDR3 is TGTGCCACCAGCAGAGCAGGGTTCGAGCAGTACTTC. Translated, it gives CATSRAGFEQYF.

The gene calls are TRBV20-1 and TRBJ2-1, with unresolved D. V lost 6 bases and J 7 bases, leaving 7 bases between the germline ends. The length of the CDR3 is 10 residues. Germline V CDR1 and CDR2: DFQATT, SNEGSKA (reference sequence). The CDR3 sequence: CSADNNEQFF. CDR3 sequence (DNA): TGCAGTGCCGATAATAATGAGCAGTTCTTC.

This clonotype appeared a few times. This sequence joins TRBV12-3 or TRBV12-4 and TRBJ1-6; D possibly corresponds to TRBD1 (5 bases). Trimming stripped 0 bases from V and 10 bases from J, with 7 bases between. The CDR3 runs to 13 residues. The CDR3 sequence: CASSLAQGSPLHF. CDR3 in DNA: TGTGCCAGCAGTTTAGCGCAGGGATCACCCCTCCACTTT.

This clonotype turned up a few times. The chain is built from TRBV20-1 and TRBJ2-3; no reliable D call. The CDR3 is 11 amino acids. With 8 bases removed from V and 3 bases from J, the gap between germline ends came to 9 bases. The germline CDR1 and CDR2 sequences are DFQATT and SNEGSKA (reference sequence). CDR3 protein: CSPRRTDTQYF. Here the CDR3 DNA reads TGCAGTCCTCGAAGGACAGATACGCAGTATTTT.

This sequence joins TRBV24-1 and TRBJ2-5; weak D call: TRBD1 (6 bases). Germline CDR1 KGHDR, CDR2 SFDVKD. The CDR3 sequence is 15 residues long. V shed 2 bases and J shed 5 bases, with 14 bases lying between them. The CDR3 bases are TGTGCCACCAGTGATTCACCAGGGGCGCGGGAGACCCAGTACTTC. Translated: CATSDSPGARETQYF.

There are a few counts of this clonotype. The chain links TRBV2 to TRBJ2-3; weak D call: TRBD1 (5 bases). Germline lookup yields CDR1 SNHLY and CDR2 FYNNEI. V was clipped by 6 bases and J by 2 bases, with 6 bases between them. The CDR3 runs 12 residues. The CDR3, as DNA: TGTGCCAGCAGGGACAACACAGATACGCAGTATTTT. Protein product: CASRDNTDTQYF.

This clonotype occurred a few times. The CDR3 nucleotides are TGTGCCATCAGGAGGGACAGCTCCTACAATGAGCAGTTCTTC. Translation: CAIRRDSSYNEQFF. This rearrangement joins TRBV10-3 to TRBJ2-1, with 7 bases lining up with TRBD1. The germline V gene has CDR1 ENHRY and CDR2 SYGVKD. With V trimmed by 6 bases and J by 0 bases, 2 bases remained unmatched. The CDR3 contains 14 residues.

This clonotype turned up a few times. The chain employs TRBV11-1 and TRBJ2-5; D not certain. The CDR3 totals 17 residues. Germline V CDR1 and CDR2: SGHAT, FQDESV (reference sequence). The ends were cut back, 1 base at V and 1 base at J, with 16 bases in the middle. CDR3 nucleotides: TGTGCCAGCAGCTTAGACTCGGTCCGCGGAATCCAAGAGACCCAGTACTTC. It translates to CASSLDSVRGIQETQYF.

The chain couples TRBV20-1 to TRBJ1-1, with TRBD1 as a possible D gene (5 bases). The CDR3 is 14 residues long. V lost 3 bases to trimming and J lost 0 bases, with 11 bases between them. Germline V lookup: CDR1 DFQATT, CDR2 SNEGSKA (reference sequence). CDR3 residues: CSARLGGLNTEAFF. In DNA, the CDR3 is TGCAGTGCTAGGTTGGGGGGACTGAACACTGAAGCTTTCTTT.

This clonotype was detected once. This chain's CDR3 is CSAPPQGADLFF. CDR3 DNA sequence: TGCAGTGCCCCCCCCCAGGGGGCAGATCTTTTCTTT. This chain links TRBV20-1 with TRBJ1-1, with TRBD1 matching over 8 bases. Germline CDR1 reads DFQATT; CDR2 reads SNEGSKA (reference sequence). This CDR3 has 12 residues. V was pared by 6 bases and J by 13 bases, with 13 bases of the junction left unmatched.

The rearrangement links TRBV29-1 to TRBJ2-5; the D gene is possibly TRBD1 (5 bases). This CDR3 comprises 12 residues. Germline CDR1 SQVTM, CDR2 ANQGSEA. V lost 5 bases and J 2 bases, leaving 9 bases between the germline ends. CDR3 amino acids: CSVQGAQETQYF. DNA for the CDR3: TGCAGCGTTCAGGGCGCGCAAGAGACCCAGTACTTC.

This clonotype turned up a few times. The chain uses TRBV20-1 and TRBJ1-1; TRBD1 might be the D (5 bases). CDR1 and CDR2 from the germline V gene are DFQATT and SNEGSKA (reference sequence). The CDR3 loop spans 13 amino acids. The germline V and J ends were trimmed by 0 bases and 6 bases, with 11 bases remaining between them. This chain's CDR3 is CSARDVGDPEAFF. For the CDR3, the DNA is TGCAGTGCTAGAGATGTTGGGGACCCTGAAGCTTTCTTT.

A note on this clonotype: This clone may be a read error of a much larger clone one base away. CDR3 nucleotide sequence: TGTGCCACCAGCAGAGCCCAGGGCGGGCAGCACTTC. It is translated as CATSRAQGGQHF. The chain is built from TRBV15 and TRBJ2-7; D might be TRBD1 or TRBD2, each matching 5 bases. Germline-derived CDR1 and CDR2 are LNHNV and YYDKDF (reference sequence). CDR3 size: 12 residues.

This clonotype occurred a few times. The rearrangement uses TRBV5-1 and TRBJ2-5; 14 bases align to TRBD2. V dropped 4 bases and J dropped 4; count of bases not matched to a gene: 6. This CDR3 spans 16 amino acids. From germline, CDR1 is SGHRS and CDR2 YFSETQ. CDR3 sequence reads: CASSEGTSGRGETQYF. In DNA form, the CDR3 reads TGCGCCAGCAGCGAGGGGACTAGCGGGAGAGGAGAGACCCAGTACTTC.

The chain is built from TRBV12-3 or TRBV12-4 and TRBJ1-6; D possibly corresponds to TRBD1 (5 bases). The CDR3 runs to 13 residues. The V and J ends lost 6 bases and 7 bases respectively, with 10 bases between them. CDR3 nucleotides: TGTGCCAGCAGCCCGGGACGGAATTCACCCCTCCACTTT. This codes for CASSPGRNSPLHF.

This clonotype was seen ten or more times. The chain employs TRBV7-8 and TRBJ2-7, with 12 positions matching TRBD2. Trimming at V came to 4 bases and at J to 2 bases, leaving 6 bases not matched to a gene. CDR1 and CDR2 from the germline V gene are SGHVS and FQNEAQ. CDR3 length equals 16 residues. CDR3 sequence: CASSSGLAGTAYEQYF. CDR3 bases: TGTGCCAGCAGCTCAGGACTAGCGGGGACCGCCTACGAGCAGTACTTC. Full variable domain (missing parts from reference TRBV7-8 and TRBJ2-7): GAGVSQSPRYKVAKRGQDVALRCDPISGHVSLFWYQQALGQGPEFLTYFQNEAQLDKSGLPSDRFFAERPEGSVSTLKIQRTQQEDSAVYLCASSSGLAGTAYEQYFGPGTRLTVT.

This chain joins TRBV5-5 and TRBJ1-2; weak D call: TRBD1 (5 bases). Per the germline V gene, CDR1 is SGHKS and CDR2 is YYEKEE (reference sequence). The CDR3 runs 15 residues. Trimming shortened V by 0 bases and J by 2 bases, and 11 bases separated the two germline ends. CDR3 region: CASSLDPGENYGYTF. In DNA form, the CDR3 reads TGTGCCAGCAGCTTGGATCCGGGGGAGAACTATGGCTACACCTTC.

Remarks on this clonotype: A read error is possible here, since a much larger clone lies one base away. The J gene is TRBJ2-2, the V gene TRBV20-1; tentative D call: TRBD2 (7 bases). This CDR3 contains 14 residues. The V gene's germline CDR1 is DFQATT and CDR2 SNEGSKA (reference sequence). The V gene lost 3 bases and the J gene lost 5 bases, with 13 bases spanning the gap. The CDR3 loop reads CSARSGGRTGELFF. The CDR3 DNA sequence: TGCAGTGCTAGGTCGGGGGGCAGGACCGGGGAGCTGTTTTTT.

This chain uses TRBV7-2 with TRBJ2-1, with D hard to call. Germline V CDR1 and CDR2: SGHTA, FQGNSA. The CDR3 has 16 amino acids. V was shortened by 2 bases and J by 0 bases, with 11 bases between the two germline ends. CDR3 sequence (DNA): TGTGCCAGCAGCTTACGGCAAGGCGCCTCCTACAATGAGCAGTTCTTC. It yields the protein CASSLRQGASYNEQFF.

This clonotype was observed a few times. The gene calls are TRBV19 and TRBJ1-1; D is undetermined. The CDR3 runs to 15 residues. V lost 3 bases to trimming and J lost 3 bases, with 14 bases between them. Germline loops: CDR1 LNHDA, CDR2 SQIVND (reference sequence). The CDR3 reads CASSMRLGEDTEAFF. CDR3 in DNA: TGTGCCAGTAGTATGAGACTCGGGGAGGACACTGAAGCTTTCTTT. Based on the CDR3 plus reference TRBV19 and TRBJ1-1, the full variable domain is DGGITQSPKYLFRKEGQNVTLSCEQNLNHDAMYWYRQDPGQGLRLIYYSQIVNDFQKGDIAEGYSVSREKKESFPLTVTSAQKNPTAFYLCASSMRLGEDTEAFFGQGTRLTVV.

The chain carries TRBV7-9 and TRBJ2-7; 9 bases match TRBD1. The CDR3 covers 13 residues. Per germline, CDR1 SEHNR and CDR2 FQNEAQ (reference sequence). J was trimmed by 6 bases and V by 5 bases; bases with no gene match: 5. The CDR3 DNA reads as TGTGCCAGCAGCCTGACAGGGGGTTCCGAGCAGTACTTC. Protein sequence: CASSLTGGSEQYF.

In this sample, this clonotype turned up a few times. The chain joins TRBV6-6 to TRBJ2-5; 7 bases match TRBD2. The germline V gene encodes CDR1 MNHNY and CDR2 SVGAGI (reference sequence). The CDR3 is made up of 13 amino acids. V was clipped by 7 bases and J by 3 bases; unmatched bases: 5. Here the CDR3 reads CASKRSGEETQYF. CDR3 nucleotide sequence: TGTGCCAGCAAAAGGAGCGGGGAAGAGACCCAGTACTTC.

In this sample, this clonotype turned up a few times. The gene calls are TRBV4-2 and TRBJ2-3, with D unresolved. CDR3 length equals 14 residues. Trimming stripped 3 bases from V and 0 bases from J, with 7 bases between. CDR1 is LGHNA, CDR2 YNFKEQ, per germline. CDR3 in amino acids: CASSHRPSTDTQYF. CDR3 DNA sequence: TGTGCCAGCAGCCACAGGCCGAGCACAGATACGCAGTATTTT.

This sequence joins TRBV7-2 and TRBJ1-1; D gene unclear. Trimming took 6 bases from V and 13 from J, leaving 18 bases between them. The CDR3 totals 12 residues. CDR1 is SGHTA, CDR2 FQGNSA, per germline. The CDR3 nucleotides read TGTGCCAGCAGTTCCCCCCCACAGTTCCTTTTCTTT. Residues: CASSSPPQFLFF.

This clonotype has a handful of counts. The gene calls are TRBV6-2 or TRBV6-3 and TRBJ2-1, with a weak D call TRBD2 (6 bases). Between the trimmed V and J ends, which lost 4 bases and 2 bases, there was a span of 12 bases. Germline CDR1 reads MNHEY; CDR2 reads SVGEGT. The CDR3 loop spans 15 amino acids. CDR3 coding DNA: TGTGCCAGCAGTTTCCCGGGAGCCGCCTACAATGAGCAGTTCTTC. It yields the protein CASSFPGAAYNEQFF.

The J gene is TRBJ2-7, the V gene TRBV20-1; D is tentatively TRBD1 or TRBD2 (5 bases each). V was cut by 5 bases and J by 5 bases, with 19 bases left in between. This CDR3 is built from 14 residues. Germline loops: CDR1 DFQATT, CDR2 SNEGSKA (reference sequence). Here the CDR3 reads CSAYRGGGMHEQYF. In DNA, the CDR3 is TGCAGTGCTTATCGGGGCGGCGGAATGCACGAGCAGTACTTC.

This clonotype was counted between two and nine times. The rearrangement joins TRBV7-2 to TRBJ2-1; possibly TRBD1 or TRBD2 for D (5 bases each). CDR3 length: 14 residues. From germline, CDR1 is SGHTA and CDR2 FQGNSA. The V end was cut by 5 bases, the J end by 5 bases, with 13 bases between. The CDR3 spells CASSTTGRNNEQFF. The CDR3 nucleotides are TGTGCCAGCAGCACGACGGGACGGAACAATGAGCAGTTCTTC.

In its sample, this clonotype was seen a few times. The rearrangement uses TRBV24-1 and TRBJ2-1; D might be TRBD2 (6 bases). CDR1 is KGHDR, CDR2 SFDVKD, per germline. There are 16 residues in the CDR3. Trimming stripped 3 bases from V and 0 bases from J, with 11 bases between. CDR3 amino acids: CATSDPGRGSYNEQFF. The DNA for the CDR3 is TGTGCCACCAGTGATCCCGGGAGAGGCTCCTACAATGAGCAGTTCTTC.

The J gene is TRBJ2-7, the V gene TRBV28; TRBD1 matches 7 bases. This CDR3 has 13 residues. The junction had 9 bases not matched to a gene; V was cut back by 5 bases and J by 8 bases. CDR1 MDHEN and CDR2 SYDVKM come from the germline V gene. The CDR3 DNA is TGTGCCAGCAGTCGACAGGGTTTGCCCAAGCAGTACTTC. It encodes CASSRQGLPKQYF.